This T cell receptor beta chain was captured by sequencing in a study of T cell changes during pregnancy in multiple sclerosis. V lost 2 bases to trimming and J lost 6 bases, with 8 bases between them. The germline CDR1 and CDR2 sequences are GTSNPN and SVGIG (reference sequence). The CDR3 covers 12 residues. Sequencing was performed with immunoSEQ multiplex PCR; in TCRdb, only in-frame clones are kept and a portion is missing. Of 50,000 to 60,000 clones detected, around 90% appear once; the ten largest clones hold under 0.3%. Sequenced material: CD4+ T cells from peripheral blood mononuclear cells, taken in the second trimester of pregnancy. This clonotype originated in a female donor with multiple sclerosis, enrolled in a pregnancy study. The chain links TRBV30 to TRBJ2-1; maybe TRBD2 (6 bases). The CDR3 is CAWSPSANEQFF. CDR3 bases: TGTGCCTGGAGTCCTAGCGCCAATGAGCAGTTCTTC.